Sequencing of this T cell receptor (beta chain) was carried out in a study of T cell clones after liver transplantation. Study findings and constraints: Post-transplant time points were not standardized, so conclusions are preliminary.

Germline V CDR1 and CDR2: SGHNT, YYREEE (reference sequence). Trimming removed 0 bases from V and 5 bases from J, with 6 bases in between. The CDR3 has 14 amino acids. Notes on this clone: What it binds is unknown.

Data came from immunoSEQ multiplex PCR; TCRdb stores just in-frame clones and leaves some out. The sample carries 53,000 or so clones, approximately 84% recorded once. Sequencing was performed on CD4+ T cells from blood, taken before liver transplant. The gene calls are TRBV5-4 and TRBJ2-6, with D unresolved. The sequence came from a human donor who received a liver transplant. CDR3 in amino acids: CASSLADRANVLTF. The CDR3 coding sequence is TGTGCCAGCAGCTTGGCGGATCGGGCCAACGTCCTGACTTTC.